Below, one TCR beta chain is given with its context. Treg sorting used a CD4+CD25+CD127-/low gate. TCRdb itself ran the 5' RACE reads through MiXCR, one entry per CDR3 protein. The sample has roughly 45,000 distinct CDR3 sequences, about 20% seen once. Trimming removed 2 bases from V and 5 bases from J, with 15 bases in between. CDR3 length: 15 residues. In germline, CDR1 is SGDLS, CDR2 YYNGEE. The V and J genes are TRBV9 and TRBJ2-3, with D possibly being TRBD2 (8 bases). The sequencing input was Tregs sorted from blood. This clonotype originated in a female donor with breast cancer. CDR3 in DNA: TGTGCCAGCAGCGTCCGGGAGGGGGCCGGAGATACGCAGTATTTT. Amino acid sequence: CASSVREGAGDTQYF. The full variable domain, in which reference TRBV9 and TRBJ2-3 provide the parts outside the CDR3, is DSGVTQTPKHLITATGQRVTLRCSPRSGDLSVYWYQQSLDQGLQFLIQYYNGEERAKGNILERFSAQQFPDLHSELNLSSLELGDSALYFCASSVREGAGDTQYFGPGTRLTVL.